This is a list of T cell receptor beta chains from one sample in a study of CD8+ T cells in alopecia areata. Sequencing used immunoSEQ multiplex PCR; TCRdb keeps in-frame clones, though not all of them. Of 6,500 to 7,500 clones listed, almost 65% are singletons. The source material was skin, sampled at week 0. The receptor set was obtained from a human donor with alopecia areata. The CDR3 runs from the conserved cysteine through the conserved F or W. The D gene is left open where the match is weak. Where a row states a size, it is once, few, many or the class of an expanded clone; other rows omit it.

>TRBJ2-4|.|TRBV25-1|once
CASGVKNIQYF
TGTGCCAGCGGGGTCAAAAACATTCAGTACTTC
>TRBJ1-5|.|TRBV5-1|.
CASSLNGISVNQPQHF
TGCGCCAGCAGCTTGAACGGGATATCGGTCAATCAGCCCCAGCATTTT
>TRBJ2-7|.|TRBV6-6|.
CASSYSGSSYEQYF
TGTGCCAGCAGTTACTCCGGCAGCTCCTACGAGCAGTACTTC
>TRBJ2-7|.|TRBV23-1|.
CASSQSRGDLRGHVLYEQYF
TGCGCCAGCAGTCAATCCCGGGGGGACCTAAGGGGACACGTGCTTTACGAGCAGTACTTC
>TRBJ2-7|.|TRBV9|few
CASSSKLSSYEQYF
TGTGCCAGCAGCTCGAAACTGAGCTCCTACGAGCAGTACTTC
>TRBJ1-1|.|TRBV7-1|.
CASSRSGEAFF
TGTGCCAGCAGCAGAAGCGGTGAAGCTTTCTTT
>TRBJ2-1|TRBD2|TRBV7-2|.
CASMELAGGNEQFF
TGTGCCAGCATGGAACTAGCGGGGGGCAATGAGCAGTTCTTC
>TRBJ2-5|.|TRBV18|.
CASSPVNPGVTQYF
TGTGCCAGCTCACCTGTCAACCCTGGGGTGACCCAGTACTTC
>TRBJ2-5|.|TRBV5-1|.
CASSPDSYQETQYF
TGCGCCAGCAGCCCCGACAGTTACCAAGAGACCCAGTACTTC
>TRBJ1-4|.|TRBV5-1|few
CASSLDPNEKLFF
TGCGCCAGCAGCTTGGACCCTAATGAAAAACTGTTTTTT
>TRBJ2-1|TRBD2|TRBV9|.
CASSVGGLAGPNSYNEQFF
TGTGCCAGCAGCGTAGGGGGACTAGCGGGACCAAACTCCTACAATGAGCAGTTCTTC
>TRBJ2-2|.|TRBV6-5|.
CASSYSSRGGTGELFF
TGTGCCAGCAGTTACTCATCCAGGGGGGGGACCGGGGAGCTGTTTTTT